A single sample is the source of the 2 T cell receptor beta chains below, sequenced in a study of preoperative IRX-2 immunotherapy in early breast cancer. Treatment defined: preoperative locoregional IRX-2 cytokine immunotherapy. Only in-frame clones appear in the TCRdb table, and some are missing; sequencing was by immunoSEQ multiplex PCR. The top ten clones hold approximately 1.2% of a sample with 40,000 to 50,000 clones, approximately 80% of them seen once. The source material was tumor tissue, sampled after IRX-2 immunotherapy. These receptors came from a human donor with breast cancer.

This clone was detected only once. This chain connects TRBV11-3 to TRBJ2-2; D might be TRBD1 (6 bases). The CDR3 length is 16 residues. V was pared by 1 base and J by 6 bases, with 15 bases between. The germline V gene encodes CDR1 SGHNT and CDR2 YENEEA. This chain's CDR3 is CASSLGWGRPPGELFF. CDR3 bases: TGTGCCAGCAGCTTAGGGTGGGGGCGGCCCCCCGGGGAGCTGTTTTTT.

The chain carries TRBV5-1 and TRBJ2-3; TRBD2 matches at 10 bases. Germline trimming cut 7 bases from V and 5 bases from J; bases unmatched to any gene: 10. Per germline, CDR1 SGHRS and CDR2 YFSETQ. The CDR3 consists of 15 residues. The CDR3 sequence: CASSLAGDPVDTQYF. CDR3 DNA: TGCGCCAGCTCTCTAGCGGGGGACCCCGTAGATACGCAGTATTTT. The complete variable domain, with remaining parts taken from reference TRBV5-1 and TRBJ2-3, reads KAGVTQTPRYLIKTRGQQVTLSCSPISGHRSVSWYQQTPGQGLQFLFEYFSETQRNKGNFPGRFSGRQFSNSRSEMNVSTLELGDSALYLCASSLAGDPVDTQYFGPGTRLTVL.